The entry below describes one TCR beta chain. Its antigen is undetermined. Healthy donors had no documented immune events, such as infections, while sampled. Using immunoSEQ multiplex PCR, the repertoire was profiled, and TCRdb retains in-frame clones only, with some absent. The sample contains roughly 63,000 clones, roughly four fifths of which appear only once. The entry originates in a study of identifying expanded T cells in peripheral blood. Study-level points and caveats: Clone count variance between roughly 2-week samples rose with total template count.

The sequencing sample was made of blood. This receptor was identified in a person aged 18 to 70 in good health.

The CDR3 bases are TGTGCCAGCAGATGGACAGACGAGACCCAGTACTTC. Translation: CASRWTDETQYF. The J gene is TRBJ2-5, the V gene TRBV2; D possibly corresponds to TRBD1 (6 bases). V lost 6 bases, J lost 5 bases, and 10 bases lay in between. Germline V gene data show CDR1 as SNHLY and CDR2 as FYNNEI. The CDR3 totals 12 residues. Variable domain in full (rest from reference TRBV2 and TRBJ2-5): EPEVTQTPSHQVTQMGQEVILRCVPISNHLYFYWYRQILGQKVEFLVSFYNNEISEKSEIFDDQFSVERPDGSNFTLKIRSTKLEDSAMYFCASRWTDETQYFGPGTRLLVL.